These 22 T cell receptor beta chains were all obtained from the same sample, sequenced in a study of cytomegalovirus exposure and HLA in healthy donors. Sequencing used immunoSEQ multiplex PCR; TCRdb keeps in-frame clones, though not all of them. Here the sample spans approximately 300,000 clones, roughly 89% being singletons. The sequenced sample was PBMCs. The receptors were sampled from a young woman in good health and CMV-seronegative.

The CDR3 spells CASSRTSGRTGELFF. CDR3 DNA sequence: TGTGCCAGCAGTAGGACTAGCGGGAGGACCGGGGAGCTGTTTTTT. The chain joins TRBV6-5 to TRBJ2-2; 14 bases align to TRBD2. CDR1 is MNHEY and CDR2 is SVGAGI in the germline V gene. This CDR3 region has 15 residues. Trimming cost V 5 bases and J 5 bases; bases outside gene matches: 1.

The CDR3 sequence is CASKPQGGLAGNEQFF. CDR3 in DNA: TGTGCCAGCAAACCGCAGGGGGGACTAGCGGGAAATGAGCAGTTCTTC. V gene TRBV7-2 combines with J gene TRBJ2-1; 13 bases are a match to TRBD2. V lost 7 bases, J lost 7 bases, and 10 bases stayed unmatched. The germline CDR1 and CDR2 sequences are SGHTA and FQGNSA. This CDR3 is built from 16 residues. Supplemented by reference TRBV7-2 and TRBJ2-1, the full variable domain reads GAGVSQSPSNKVTEKGKDVELRCDPISGHTALYWYRQSLGQGLEFLIYFQGNSAPDKSGLPSDRFSAERTGGSVSTLTIQRTQQEDSAVYLCASKPQGGLAGNEQFFGPGTRLTVL.

DNA for the CDR3: TGCGCCAGCAGCCGTACGACAGGGGCGGACACTGAAGCTTTCTTT. Translating it yields CASSRTTGADTEAFF. The chain links TRBV5-1 to TRBJ1-1, with 8 bases lining up with TRBD1. CDR1 is SGHRS and CDR2 is YFSETQ in the germline V gene. The junction had 8 bases not matched to a gene; V was cut back by 4 bases and J by 3 bases. The CDR3 length is 15 residues.

The J gene is TRBJ2-1, the V gene TRBV19, with D hard to call. This CDR3 comprises 15 residues. Trimming stripped 10 bases from V and 0 bases from J, with 16 bases between. Germline V lookup: CDR1 LNHDA, CDR2 SQIVND (reference sequence). DNA for the CDR3: TGTGCCACCGCCGCGACTCACCTCTCCTACAATGAGCAGTTCTTC. Translation: CATAATHLSYNEQFF.

The chain links TRBV27 to TRBJ2-1; the D is unclear. CDR1 MNHEY and CDR2 SMNVEV come from the germline V gene (reference sequence). Trimming took off 6 bases at V and 7 bases at J, with 7 bases between the two ends. The CDR3 spans 11 residues. The CDR3 spells CASSGLNEQFF. CDR3 bases: TGTGCCAGCAGCGGTCTGAATGAGCAGTTCTTC.

The rearrangement uses TRBV5-4 and TRBJ2-7, with 7 bases fitting TRBD1. There are 14 residues in the CDR3. Germline lookup yields CDR1 SGHNT and CDR2 YYREEE (reference sequence). V shed 4 bases and J 6 bases; nucleotides not matched to a gene: 10. DNA for the CDR3: TGTGCCAGCAGCGACCCAGGGACAGCAAGCGAGCAGTACTTC. As protein: CASSDPGTASEQYF. Full variable domain (remainder filled in from reference TRBV5-4 and TRBJ2-7): ETGVTQSPTHLIKTRGQQVTLRCSSQSGHNTVSWYQQALGQGPQFIFQYYREEENGRGNFPPRFSGLQFPNYSSELNVNALELDDSALYLCASSDPGTASEQYFGPGTRLTVT.

The chain joins TRBV27 to TRBJ2-2, with 7 nucleotides matching TRBD2. This CDR3 has 14 residues. Looked up from germline, CDR1 is MNHEY and CDR2 is SMNVEV (reference sequence). The junction had 2 bases not matched to a gene; V was cut back by 3 bases and J by 4 bases. CDR3 residues: CASSFGTITGELFF. In nucleotides, the CDR3 is TGTGCCAGCAGTTTCGGGACTATCACCGGGGAGCTGTTTTTT.

The rearrangement joins TRBV9 to TRBJ2-1; 11 positions agree with TRBD2. The CDR3 spans 18 residues. V dropped 4 bases and J dropped 8; count of bases not matched to a gene: 17. Germline loops: CDR1 SGDLS, CDR2 YYNGEE. CDR3 region: CASSSTGVAGGVGDEQFF. CDR3 in DNA: TGTGCCAGCAGCTCCACAGGGGTAGCGGGAGGGGTTGGCGATGAGCAGTTCTTC.

The CDR3 here is CASSLVTGEGGYTF. CDR3 DNA: TGTGCCAGCAGCTTGGTGACAGGGGAGGGTGGCTACACCTTC. The chain couples TRBV5-4 to TRBJ1-2, with 8 bases that match TRBD1. V was clipped by 0 bases and J by 7 bases; unmatched bases: 5. Germline loops: CDR1 SGHNT, CDR2 YYREEE (reference sequence). The CDR3 has 14 residues.

This clone was observed once. This chain connects TRBV28 to TRBJ2-6, with 9 bases matching TRBD1. Germline CDR1 and CDR2: MDHEN and SYDVKM. CDR3 length: 16 residues. The V and J ends lost 9 bases and 2 bases, in that order; junction bases with no gene match: 8. The CDR3 nucleotides are TGTGCCAGTCTCACCGGGACAGGGACTGGGGCCAACGTCCTGACTTTC. Protein sequence: CASLTGTGTGANVLTF.

This chain links TRBV7-8 with TRBJ1-4, with 8 bases fitting TRBD1. CDR3 length: 16 residues. Per the germline V gene, CDR1 is SGHVS and CDR2 is FQNEAQ. The trim removed 3 bases at V and 8 bases at J, leaving 11 bases unmatched. This CDR3 is CASSFGQGPGGEKLFF. As DNA, the CDR3 is TGTGCCAGCAGCTTTGGACAGGGACCAGGGGGGGAAAAACTGTTTTTT.

V is TRBV9 and J is TRBJ2-5, with 8 nucleotides matching TRBD1. The CDR3 is 16 residues long. Germline loops: CDR1 SGDLS, CDR2 YYNGEE. V shed 4 bases and J 5 bases; nucleotides not matched to a gene: 13. The CDR3 reads CASSPESGGIWETQYF. The CDR3 DNA sequence: TGTGCCAGCAGCCCTGAATCAGGGGGCATTTGGGAGACCCAGTACTTC.

V usage is TRBV27 and J usage is TRBJ1-4; perhaps TRBD1 as D (5 bases). CDR1 and CDR2 (germline): MNHEY, SMNVEV (reference sequence). Deletions cut 6 bases from V and 3 bases from J, with 14 bases between. The CDR3 has 15 residues. In DNA, the CDR3 is TGTGCCAGCAGCCCCTGGACACCTTCTAATGAAAAACTGTTTTTT. This codes for CASSPWTPSNEKLFF.

The chain employs TRBV28 and TRBJ1-4; no reliable D call. The V and J ends lost 6 bases and 8 bases respectively, with 19 bases between them. CDR1 MDHEN and CDR2 SYDVKM come from the germline V gene. This CDR3 has 15 amino acids. The chain's CDR3 is CASRPRLLKAEKLFF. CDR3 nucleotides: TGTGCCAGCAGACCTCGACTGCTAAAGGCAGAAAAACTGTTTTTT.

The chain joins TRBV29-1 to TRBJ2-1; D remains unclear. Trimming removed 1 base from V and 9 bases from J, with 13 bases in between. The CDR3 covers 13 residues. CDR1 and CDR2 from the germline V gene are SQVTM and ANQGSEA. CDR3 nucleotide sequence: TGCAGCGTTGAAGTTTTCCCCTTAATTGAGCAGTTCTTC. This codes for CSVEVFPLIEQFF.

This clone showed up just once. The chain joins TRBV7-9 to TRBJ2-1; 8 nucleotides match TRBD1. Germline lookup yields CDR1 SEHNR and CDR2 FQNEAQ (reference sequence). The CDR3 consists of 12 residues. V lost 7 bases to trimming and J lost 5 bases; unmatched junction nucleotides: 1. The DNA for the CDR3 is TGTGCCAGCACGGACAGGGACAATGAGCAGTTCTTC. It translates to CASTDRDNEQFF.

J is TRBJ1-1 and V is TRBV15; unclear D gene. CDR1 and CDR2 from the germline V gene are LNHNV and YYDKDF (reference sequence). The CDR3 extends over 14 amino acids. V shed 2 bases and J shed 2 bases, with 9 bases lying between them. The CDR3 DNA sequence: TGTGCCACCAGCAGATCAACTAGCAACACTGAAGCTTTCTTT. It codes for CATSRSTSNTEAFF.

The chain combines TRBV28 with TRBJ1-5; 7 bases fit TRBD1. The ends lost 4 bases at V and 10 bases at J; junction bases unmatched: 7. The germline V gene has CDR1 MDHEN and CDR2 SYDVKM. CDR3 size: 13 residues. The CDR3, as DNA: TGTGCCAGCAGTTCGCAGGGGGGAAAACCCCAGCATTTT. Amino acid sequence: CASSSQGGKPQHF.

The genes are TRBV10-3 and TRBJ2-1; 8 bases fit TRBD2. Per the germline V gene, CDR1 is ENHRY and CDR2 is SYGVKD. The CDR3 contains 14 residues. V shed 5 bases and J 10 bases; nucleotides not matched to a gene: 10. In DNA form, the CDR3 reads TGTGCCATCAGTACCGGGACTAGTTCCGGAGAGCAGTTCTTC. This gives the protein CAISTGTSSGEQFF.

The V gene is TRBV5-1, the J gene TRBJ2-7; maybe TRBD2 (5 bases). V gave up 3 bases and J gave up 5 bases, with 12 bases separating them. Germline V gene sequence: CDR1 SGHRS, CDR2 YFSETQ. The CDR3 runs 13 residues. This CDR3 reads CASSYRGPDEQYF. CDR3 nucleotides: TGCGCCAGCAGCTACCGCGGGCCGGACGAGCAGTACTTC.

The gene calls are TRBV28 and TRBJ1-2, with a tentative D call TRBD1 (5 bases). CDR3 length: 13 residues. CDR1 and CDR2 (germline): MDHEN, SYDVKM. V gave up 5 bases and J gave up 5 bases, with 12 bases separating them. The CDR3 sequence: CASSPPRVYGYTF. Here the CDR3 DNA reads TGTGCCAGCAGTCCCCCCAGGGTTTATGGCTACACCTTC.

V and J are TRBV4-1 and TRBJ2-1; weak D call: TRBD2 (6 bases). Germline CDR1 is MGHRA and CDR2 is YSYEKL. The V gene lost 6 bases and the J gene lost 4 bases, with 19 bases spanning the gap. The CDR3 has 16 amino acids. The CDR3: CASRRGGTGVYNEQFF. The DNA of the CDR3 is TGCGCCAGCAGGAGAGGAGGGACTGGGGTTTACAATGAGCAGTTCTTC.